These 17 T cell receptor beta chains were sequenced from one sample in a study of cytomegalovirus exposure and HLA in healthy donors. PCR used 60 Vbeta primers and 13 Jbeta primers. Using immunoSEQ multiplex PCR, the repertoire was profiled, and TCRdb retains in-frame clones only, with some absent. The sample lists about 130,000 clones, 70% to 80% occurring once. The sample was PBMCs. The receptors were sampled from a man aged 40-49 years in good health and CMV-seropositive.

The chain joins TRBV14 to TRBJ2-7; a possible D gene is TRBD2 (5 bases). V dropped 6 bases and J dropped 2 bases, with 14 bases sitting between them. In germline, CDR1 is SGHDN, CDR2 FVKESK. This CDR3 is 14 amino acids long. The CDR3 sequence is CASREDGRTYEQYF. CDR3 bases: TGTGCCAGCAGGGAGGATGGTCGGACCTACGAGCAGTACTTC.

V is TRBV28 and J is TRBJ2-7; 9 bases match TRBD1. J gave up 4 bases and V 4 bases, and 14 bases lay outside the gene matches. CDR3 length: 17 amino acids. The V gene's germline CDR1 is MDHEN and CDR2 SYDVKM. The CDR3 sequence: CASSYDNAGQGKYEQYF. As DNA, the CDR3 is TGTGCCAGCAGTTATGACAACGCGGGACAGGGTAAATACGAGCAGTACTTC.

This clone is a singleton in its sample. At one boundary the junction diverges from the germline segment, which might be a read error. The V and J genes are TRBV7-7 and TRBJ2-1, with 9 bases lining up with TRBD2. Germline CDR1 SSHAT, CDR2 FNYEAQ (reference sequence). This CDR3 is 15 amino acids long. This CDR3 reads CASSLELAGPREQFF. DNA of the CDR3: TGTGCTAGCAGCTTAGAGCTAGCGGGGCCTAGGGAGCAGTTCTTC.

The rearrangement joins TRBV27 to TRBJ2-3, with 7 bases that match TRBD1. The germline gives CDR1 MNHEY, CDR2 SMNVEV (reference sequence). With V trimmed by 6 bases and J by 4 bases, 4 bases remained unmatched. This CDR3 region has 13 residues. The CDR3 protein is CASRPTGPDTQYF. In DNA form, the CDR3 reads TGTGCCAGCAGGCCGACAGGGCCAGATACGCAGTATTTT.

This clone was seen more than once but under ten times. V gene TRBV4-2 combines with J gene TRBJ2-7, with D maybe TRBD1 (5 bases). Trimming cost V 0 bases and J 3 bases, with 9 bases left between them. The CDR3 covers 14 residues. Germline lookup yields CDR1 LGHNA and CDR2 YNFKEQ. CDR3 bases: TGTGCCAGCAGCCAAGAGGGGCAAATCTACGAGCAGTACTTC. Its protein is CASSQEGQIYEQYF.

The chain recombines TRBV19 with TRBJ1-1; D is undetermined. Deletions cut 8 bases from V and 3 bases from J, with 16 bases between. CDR1 and CDR2 from the germline V gene are LNHDA and SQIVND (reference sequence). CDR3 length: 14 amino acids. The CDR3 region has the DNA TGTGCCAGTCGACCGGACGGGGTTCACACTGAAGCTTTCTTT. Its translation is CASRPDGVHTEAFF.

V gene TRBV7-8 combines with J gene TRBJ1-3; D remains unclear. V was cut by 5 bases and J by 0 bases, with 8 bases left in between. The CDR3 totals 14 residues. Germline V gives CDR1 SGHVS, CDR2 FQNEAQ. CDR3 DNA: TGTGCCAGCAGCGTCGCTACCTCTGGAAACACCATATATTTT. It translates to CASSVATSGNTIYF. Full variable domain (rest looked up from reference TRBV7-8 and TRBJ1-3): GAGVSQSPRYKVAKRGQDVALRCDPISGHVSLFWYQQALGQGPEFLTYFQNEAQLDKSGLPSDRFFAERPEGSVSTLKIQRTQQEDSAVYLCASSVATSGNTIYFGEGSWLTVV.

The chain uses TRBV7-9 and TRBJ2-3; 8 bases map to TRBD2. CDR3 size: 16 residues. Per germline, CDR1 SEHNR and CDR2 FQNEAQ (reference sequence). J gave up 0 bases and V 1 base, and 3 bases lay outside the gene matches. CDR3 nucleotides: TGTGCCAGCAGCTTAGGAGCGGGAGAAAGCACAGATACGCAGTATTTT. Translated: CASSLGAGESTDTQYF.

The V gene is TRBV11-2, the J gene TRBJ2-7, with TRBD1 matching over 8 bases. The V gene end was trimmed by 1 base and the J gene end by 6 bases; junction bases not matched to a gene: 5. This CDR3 contains 14 residues. Per the germline V gene, CDR1 is SGHAT and CDR2 is FQNNGV. The DNA of the CDR3 is TGTGCCAGCAGCTTAGGAGGACAGGGTTTCGAGCAGTACTTC. It is translated as CASSLGGQGFEQYF. Together with reference TRBV11-2 and TRBJ2-7, the CDR3 gives the full variable domain: EAGVAQSPRYKIIEKRQSVAFWCNPISGHATLYWYQQILGQGPKLLIQFQNNGVVDDSQLPKDRFSAERLKGVDSTLKIQPAKLEDSAVYLCASSLGGQGFEQYFGPGTRLTVT.

This clone turned up a few times. This chain uses TRBV6-6 with TRBJ2-2; a weak D match, TRBD1 (6 bases). This CDR3 has 14 amino acids. Germline CDR1 MNHNY, CDR2 SVGAGI (reference sequence). Trimming pared 2 bases from V and 4 bases from J, leaving 8 bases between. CDR3 in DNA: TGTGCCAGCAGTTACGACAGGACCACCGGGGAGCTGTTTTTT. Protein sequence: CASSYDRTTGELFF.

V is TRBV7-8 and J is TRBJ2-7; D remains unclear. Germline V CDR1 and CDR2: SGHVS, FQNEAQ. Trimming stripped 1 base from V and 0 bases from J, with 16 bases between. The CDR3 spans 17 residues. As DNA, the CDR3 is TGTGCCAGCAGCTTAGAGAATGGAGCGATTAGCTCCTACGAGCAGTACTTC. This translates into CASSLENGAISSYEQYF.

This clone appeared a single time. The V gene is TRBV19, the J gene TRBJ1-3; 7 bases fit TRBD1. Germline values: CDR1 LNHDA, CDR2 SQIVND (reference sequence). The J segment lost 0 bases and the V segment lost 8 bases, leaving 7 bases of the junction unmatched. The CDR3 covers 15 residues. CDR3: CASRDRANSGNTIYF. CDR3 sequence (DNA): TGTGCCAGTCGAGACAGGGCGAACTCTGGAAACACCATATATTTT.

The CDR3: CASSLADSSNQPQHF. DNA for the CDR3: TGTGCCAGCAGCTTGGCAGATTCTAGCAATCAGCCCCAGCATTTT. V and J are TRBV5-5 and TRBJ1-5; D is unresolved. The CDR3 has 15 residues. V was clipped by 0 bases and J by 0 bases, with 7 bases between them. Germline CDR1 is SGHKS and CDR2 is YYEKEE (reference sequence). Combining the CDR3 with reference TRBV5-5 and TRBJ1-5 gives the whole variable domain DAGVTQSPTHLIKTRGQQVTLRCSPISGHKSVSWYQQVLGQGPQFIFQYYEKEERGRGNFPDRFSARQFPNYSSELNVNALLLGDSALYLCASSLADSSNQPQHFGDGTRLSIL.

V and J are TRBV14 and TRBJ1-1, with D possibly TRBD1 on 6 matching bases. CDR3 length equals 14 residues. The ends were cut back, 4 bases at V and 5 bases at J, with 14 bases in the middle. Germline V gene lookup returns CDR1 SGHDN and CDR2 FVKESK. CDR3 DNA sequence: TGTGCCAGCAGCCGCCTACAGGGCGGGACTGAAGCTTTCTTT. Amino acid sequence: CASSRLQGGTEAFF.

This clone was seen only once. This sequence joins TRBV6-1 and TRBJ1-5; 7 positions match TRBD1. J was trimmed by 7 bases and V by 7 bases; bases with no gene match: 7. The CDR3 is 13 amino acids. Germline CDR1 MNHNS, CDR2 SASEGT. The CDR3 DNA follows: TGTGCCAGCACAGGGGGTAGGGACCAGCCCCAGCATTTT. The encoded protein is CASTGGRDQPQHF.

The chain is built from TRBV5-1 and TRBJ1-1; no clear D. V dropped 0 bases and J dropped 1 base, with 7 bases sitting between them. The CDR3 runs to 14 residues. Looked up from germline, CDR1 is SGHRS and CDR2 is YFSETQ. As DNA, the CDR3 is TGCGCCAGCAGCTTGGCGGGTTCGAACACTGAAGCTTTCTTT. Its translation is CASSLAGSNTEAFF.

The chain couples TRBV11-2 to TRBJ1-1; 11 nucleotides align to TRBD1. CDR3 size: 15 residues. J was trimmed by 6 bases and V by 5 bases; bases with no gene match: 8. Germline V gene lookup returns CDR1 SGHAT and CDR2 FQNNGV. The CDR3 is CASSLLGTGGPEAFF. CDR3 coding DNA: TGTGCCAGCAGCCTACTCGGGACAGGGGGACCTGAAGCTTTCTTT.